A single T cell receptor (beta chain) is shown here with its context. No cognate antigen has been identified for it. No base-level quality is on record; no much larger clone is a single base apart. The data are from a study of T cell changes during pregnancy in multiple sclerosis (dated by TCRdb to between 2017 and 2020). With respect to the entire study: Changes in the T cell repertoire over the course of pregnancy were examined in this study in women with multiple sclerosis.

The CDR3 runs 15 amino acids, cysteine and phenylalanine included. The DNA shown is the 45-base CDR3, in frame from base 1. The junction shows trimming of 0 bases on V and 7 bases on J, and the gene matches do not reach 8 bases of it. CDR1 and CDR2 are read off the germline V gene (reference sequence) as SGHNT and YYREEE. Library preparation was by the immunoSEQ multiplex PCR assay. This is the immuneACCESS table as TCRdb keeps it, with only in-frame sequences that have V and J called. A part of the clones is gone; compared with another copy, unresolved V genes explain less than half, and the rest is unexplained. The sample table records about 30,000 clones; around 90% of these occur just once. The ten largest clones add up to over 0.5% of the sample.

The specimen comprised CD4+ T cells from peripheral blood mononuclear cells, sampled in the third trimester of pregnancy. The sequence derives from a female donor in good health, enrolled as a control in a pregnancy study. Recombination connected TRBV5-4 to TRBJ2-7, and 9 junction bases match TRBD2. The bases are TGTGCCAGCAGCTTGGTTGGCGGGGGGGCTGGTGAGCAGTACTTC. It codes for CASSLVGGGAGEQYF.